These 32 T cell receptor beta chains came from one sample sequenced in a study of blood T cell repertoires in COVID-19. Libraries were prepared by immunoSEQ multiplex PCR; TCRdb keeps only in-frame clonotypes and omits some of them. The sample shows roughly 67,000 clones, approximately 94% of them seen only once. Material: peripheral blood. These receptors all stem from a man aged 65 to 79 with active COVID-19.

This clone was seen a single time. V and J are TRBV4-3 and TRBJ1-1; 7 nucleotides align to TRBD1. With V trimmed by 6 bases and J by 4 bases, 8 bases remained unmatched. The CDR3 consists of 14 residues. Germline V gene data show CDR1 as LGHNA and CDR2 as YSLEER. CDR3 protein: CASRNDREITEAFF. The CDR3 DNA sequence: TGCGCCAGCAGAAACGACAGGGAGATCACTGAAGCTTTCTTT.

As concerns this clone: The germline gene is not matched at one end of the junction; a read error may be the cause. The J gene is TRBJ1-5, the V gene TRBV6-6, with 9 positions matching TRBD1. This CDR3 spans 15 amino acids. CDR1 is MNHNY and CDR2 is SVGAGI in the germline V gene (reference sequence). DNA of the CDR3: TGTGCCAGCAGTGACTCCGGGACAGGGAGTCAGCCCCAGCATTTT. Translating it yields CASSDSGTGSQPQHF.

In regard to this clone: The junction departs from germline at one end; a sequencing error may be responsible. The gene calls are TRBV19 and TRBJ2-4; TRBD1 matches at 7 bases. Germline V gives CDR1 LNHDA, CDR2 SQIVND (reference sequence). CDR3 size: 15 residues. CDR3 nucleotides: TGTGCCAGTAGTATCTCCGGGACAGTCAAAAGCATTCAGTACTTC. Translating it yields CASSISGTVKSIQYF. Supplemented by reference TRBV19 and TRBJ2-4, the full variable domain reads DGGITQSPKYLFRKEGQNVTLSCEQNLNHDAMYWYRQDPGQGLRLIYYSQIVNDFQKGDIAEGYSVSREKKESFPLTVTSAQKNPTAFYLCASSISGTVKSIQYFGAGTRLSVL.

The chain recombines TRBV11-2 with TRBJ1-3; the D gene is possibly TRBD1 (6 bases). Germline V lookup: CDR1 SGHAT, CDR2 FQNNGV. CDR3 length equals 15 residues. V shed 5 bases and J shed 1 base, with 12 bases lying between them. The CDR3 bases are TGTGCCAGCAGCCTCCTAGGGGGATCTGGAAACACCATATATTTT. This codes for CASSLLGGSGNTIYF. Combining the CDR3 with reference TRBV11-2 and TRBJ1-3 gives the whole variable domain EAGVAQSPRYKIIEKRQSVAFWCNPISGHATLYWYQQILGQGPKLLIQFQNNGVVDDSQLPKDRFSAERLKGVDSTLKIQPAKLEDSAVYLCASSLLGGSGNTIYFGEGSWLTVV.

The chain joins TRBV11-2 to TRBJ1-1; no clear D gene. The V and J ends lost 2 bases and 11 bases respectively, with 9 bases between them. CDR3 length: 11 residues. Germline CDR1 and CDR2: SGHAT and FQNNGV. The CDR3 nucleotides are TGTGCCAGCAGCTTAAGAGGGCTGGCTTTCTTT. It codes for CASSLRGLAFF.

This rearrangement joins TRBV5-1 to TRBJ2-6; 7 bases are a match to TRBD2. Germline V lookup: CDR1 SGHRS, CDR2 YFSETQ. The junction had 12 bases not matched to a gene; V was cut back by 0 bases and J by 0 bases. The CDR3 is 20 amino acids. In nucleotides, the CDR3 is TGCGCCAGCAGCTTGGGGTTCGTTGCGGGGGACCTCTCTGGGGCCAACGTCCTGACTTTC. It translates to CASSLGFVAGDLSGANVLTF.

This clone was seen only once. The CDR3 spells CASSVVLAGADTQYF. CDR3 in DNA: TGTGCCAGCAGCGTAGTGCTAGCGGGGGCAGATACGCAGTATTTT. The rearrangement uses TRBV9 and TRBJ2-3; 10 bases are shared with TRBD2. The CDR3 sequence is 15 residues long. Trimming at V came to 0 bases and at J to 4 bases, leaving 2 bases not matched to a gene. Germline lookup yields CDR1 SGDLS and CDR2 YYNGEE.

The J gene is TRBJ1-2, the V gene TRBV6-5, with TRBD1 as a possible D gene (5 bases). CDR3 length: 13 residues. Trimming removed 7 bases at V and 3 bases at J, with 12 bases between. The germline V gene encodes CDR1 MNHEY and CDR2 SVGAGI. The CDR3 spells CASTLGVYYGYTF. For the CDR3, the DNA is TGTGCCAGCACCTTAGGGGTTTACTATGGCTACACCTTC.

This chain connects TRBV11-2 to TRBJ2-1; a weak D match, TRBD2 (6 bases). CDR1 and CDR2 (germline): SGHAT, FQNNGV. This CDR3 region has 16 residues. V gave up 7 bases and J gave up 6 bases, with 22 bases separating them. This chain's CDR3 is CASNSGGRRGSNEQFF. Here the CDR3 DNA reads TGTGCCAGCAACTCCGGAGGGAGAAGGGGCTCCAATGAGCAGTTCTTC.

This sequence joins TRBV27 and TRBJ1-5; a weak D match, TRBD1 (6 bases). Looked up from germline, CDR1 is MNHEY and CDR2 is SMNVEV (reference sequence). Trimming took off 6 bases at V and 5 bases at J, with 14 bases between the two ends. CDR3 size: 14 residues. The CDR3 protein is CASRGTGTHQPQHF. The CDR3 DNA sequence: TGTGCCAGCAGGGGAACCGGGACACATCAGCCCCAGCATTTT.

The genes are TRBV24-1 and TRBJ2-2; D is unresolved. This CDR3 is 12 amino acids long. Germline V gives CDR1 KGHDR, CDR2 SFDVKD. V gave up 7 bases and J gave up 3 bases, with 5 bases separating them. The CDR3 loop reads CATRSDTGELFF. The DNA of the CDR3 is TGTGCCACCAGGTCAGACACCGGGGAGCTGTTTTTT.

J is TRBJ2-5 and V is TRBV19, with TRBD1 as a possible D gene (6 bases). Germline V gene lookup returns CDR1 LNHDA and CDR2 SQIVND (reference sequence). Trimming removed 6 bases from V and 5 bases from J, with 13 bases in between. The CDR3 is 13 residues long. The CDR3 sequence: CASSPGVWETQYF. The CDR3 coding sequence is TGTGCCAGTAGCCCAGGGGTGTGGGAGACCCAGTACTTC.

This chain joins TRBV5-4 and TRBJ1-3, with 9 bases fitting TRBD1. This CDR3 contains 15 residues. J was trimmed by 4 bases and V by 1 base; bases with no gene match: 3. The germline CDR1 and CDR2 sequences are SGHNT and YYREEE (reference sequence). The CDR3 is CASSLKQGAGNTIYF. CDR3 DNA: TGTGCCAGCAGCTTGAAACAGGGGGCCGGAAACACCATATATTTT.

The J gene is TRBJ2-2, the V gene TRBV5-1; maybe TRBD2 (5 bases). The length of the CDR3 is 16 residues. Germline CDR1 reads SGHRS; CDR2 reads YFSETQ. V was shortened by 3 bases and J by 0 bases, with 12 bases between the two germline ends. CDR3 DNA: TGCGCCAGCAGCTCGGTAGCGAGGACGAACACCGGGGAGCTGTTTTTT. Its translation is CASSSVARTNTGELFF. Full variable domain (rest looked up from reference TRBV5-1 and TRBJ2-2): KAGVTQTPRYLIKTRGQQVTLSCSPISGHRSVSWYQQTPGQGLQFLFEYFSETQRNKGNFPGRFSGRQFSNSRSEMNVSTLELGDSALYLCASSSVARTNTGELFFGEGSRLTVL.

The V and J genes are TRBV5-4 and TRBJ2-6; TRBD1 might be the D (6 bases). The CDR3 totals 18 residues. V was pared by 5 bases and J by 0 bases, with 18 bases between. Germline values: CDR1 SGHNT, CDR2 YYREEE (reference sequence). The CDR3 DNA reads TGTGCCAGCAGTTCTGACAGGTCTCTCCTCTCTGGGGCCAACGTCCTGACTTTC. This translates into CASSSDRSLLSGANVLTF.

This clone was detected only once. The gene calls are TRBV9 and TRBJ1-1, with D hard to call. CDR1 SGDLS and CDR2 YYNGEE come from the germline V gene. The CDR3 consists of 10 residues. The germline V and J ends were trimmed by 4 bases and 9 bases, with 7 bases remaining between them. CDR3 sequence reads: CASSPPKAFF. The CDR3 nucleotides read TGTGCCAGCAGCCCCCCTAAAGCTTTCTTT.

The chain employs TRBV6-5 and TRBJ2-1, with D perhaps matching TRBD1 (6 bases). The CDR3 has 14 residues. Trimming left V 7 bases short and J 3 bases short, with 13 bases between. Germline assignment: CDR1 MNHEY and CDR2 SVGAGI. The CDR3 here is CASTPGQSYNEQFF. Written as DNA, the CDR3 is TGTGCCAGCACCCCGGGACAAAGCTACAATGAGCAGTTCTTC.

The chain employs TRBV5-5 and TRBJ2-2; 9 bases agree with TRBD2. Germline CDR1 reads SGHKS; CDR2 reads YYEKEE (reference sequence). Unmatched junction bases numbered 9, after V lost 4 bases and J lost 5 bases. The CDR3 is made up of 16 amino acids. CDR3 bases: TGTGCCAGCAGCAAAAGAGCGGGGGGTTGGACCGGGGAGCTGTTTTTT. This gives the protein CASSKRAGGWTGELFF.

This chain joins TRBV28 and TRBJ2-3; D may be TRBD1 (5 bases). Trimming left V 7 bases short and J 4 bases short, with 12 bases between. CDR3 length: 13 amino acids. Germline assignment: CDR1 MDHEN and CDR2 SYDVKM. The CDR3 spells CASTAGKPDTQYF. The CDR3 DNA sequence: TGTGCCAGCACTGCAGGGAAACCAGATACGCAGTATTTT.

This chain uses TRBV5-8 with TRBJ2-7, with D hard to call. The CDR3 sequence is 12 residues long. Trimming cost V 2 bases and J 4 bases, with 7 bases left between them. The germline CDR1 and CDR2 sequences are SGHTS and YDEGEE. CDR3 region: CASSFRVYEQYV. For the CDR3, the DNA is TGTGCCAGCAGCTTCCGTGTTTACGAGCAGTACGTC.

This clone was counted between two and nine times. CDR3 DNA sequence: TGTGCCAGCAGTTATCCCGGGACAGGGGAGTTAAACTCACCCCTCCACTTT. Translation: CASSYPGTGELNSPLHF. V and J are TRBV6-2 or TRBV6-3 and TRBJ1-6, with 10 bases matching TRBD1. The CDR3 extends over 17 amino acids. V dropped 3 bases and J dropped 10; count of bases not matched to a gene: 12. Per the germline V gene, CDR1 is MNHEY and CDR2 is SVGEGT.

The CDR3 DNA reads TGTGCCAGCAGTGAATACGTAGACAGGGAGAGCAATCAGCCCCAGCATTTT. Translating gives CASSEYVDRESNQPQHF. V usage is TRBV25-1 and J usage is TRBJ1-5, with 7 bases aligning to TRBD1. The junction had 6 bases not matched to a gene; V was cut back by 0 bases and J by 1 base. CDR3 size: 17 residues. Germline assignment: CDR1 MGHDK and CDR2 SYGVNS.

The J gene is TRBJ2-1, the V gene TRBV5-1, with 7 bases identical to TRBD1. V gave up 1 base and J gave up 9 bases; unmatched junction bases: 1. Germline V CDR1 and CDR2: SGHRS, YFSETQ. The CDR3 length is 12 residues. DNA for the CDR3: TGCGCCAGCAGCTTGCCAGGGGGTGAGCAGTTCTTC. It encodes CASSLPGGEQFF.

The genes are TRBV9 and TRBJ2-6; D remains ambiguous. Per the germline V gene, CDR1 is SGDLS and CDR2 is YYNGEE. V was pared by 0 bases and J by 0 bases, with 4 bases between. CDR3 length: 15 residues. The CDR3 spells CASSVVNSGANVLTF. The CDR3 DNA is TGTGCCAGCAGCGTAGTCAACTCTGGGGCCAACGTCCTGACTTTC.

The V and J genes are TRBV5-4 and TRBJ2-7; TRBD2 matches at 9 bases. With 4 bases clipped from V and 7 bases from J, the junction kept 9 bases outside the gene matches. The CDR3 loop spans 14 amino acids. Germline assignment: CDR1 SGHNT and CDR2 YYREEE (reference sequence). CDR3 DNA sequence: TGTGCCAGCAGCGGGGGCGGGGGGGGGTTGGAGCAGTACTTC. It encodes CASSGGGGGLEQYF. Full variable domain (missing parts from reference TRBV5-4 and TRBJ2-7): ETGVTQSPTHLIKTRGQQVTLRCSSQSGHNTVSWYQQALGQGPQFIFQYYREEENGRGNFPPRFSGLQFPNYSSELNVNALELDDSALYLCASSGGGGGLEQYFGPGTRLTVT.

The V gene is TRBV4-2, the J gene TRBJ2-7; 8 positions agree with TRBD2. With 0 bases clipped from V and 2 bases from J, the junction kept 6 bases outside the gene matches. The CDR3 totals 16 residues. The V gene's germline CDR1 is LGHNA and CDR2 YNFKEQ. The CDR3 region has the DNA TGTGCCAGCAGCCAAGATCCCGGGGGGGGCCCCTACGAGCAGTACGTC. It yields the protein CASSQDPGGGPYEQYV.

The chain recombines TRBV18 with TRBJ2-1; TRBD1 aligns across 8 bases. Germline V CDR1 and CDR2: KGHSH, LQKENI. V lost 3 bases and J lost 2; bases outside the gene matches: 6. This CDR3 spans 16 amino acids. The CDR3 nucleotides are TGTGCCAGCTCACCTGTTGGACAGGGAACCTACAATGAGCAGTTCTTC. Its protein product is CASSPVGQGTYNEQFF.

The rearrangement uses TRBV27 and TRBJ2-5; D is uncertain. V shed 3 bases and J shed 4 bases, with 3 bases lying between them. CDR3 length equals 11 residues. CDR1 is MNHEY and CDR2 is SMNVEV in the germline V gene (reference sequence). The CDR3 loop is CASSFRETQYF. The DNA of the CDR3 is TGTGCCAGCAGTTTTAGAGAGACCCAGTACTTC.

V and J are TRBV6-1 and TRBJ1-1, with TRBD1 as a possible D gene (6 bases). Between the trimmed V and J ends, which lost 3 bases and 3 bases, there was a span of 11 bases. The CDR3 is 14 residues long. The germline V gene encodes CDR1 MNHNS and CDR2 SASEGT. In nucleotides, the CDR3 is TGTGCCAGCAGTGACACAGGGTTGGACACTGAAGCTTTCTTT. Residues: CASSDTGLDTEAFF.

The rearrangement uses TRBV3-1 (or the pseudogene TRBV3-2) and TRBJ2-1; TRBD2 matches 10 bases. J gave up 8 bases and V 1 base, and 8 bases lay outside the gene matches. The CDR3 covers 16 residues. Germline loops: CDR1 LGHDT, CDR2 YNNKEL (reference sequence). CDR3 sequence (DNA): TGTGCCAGCAGCCAAGGTGGCGAGCGGGGGGGCCATGAGCAGTTCTTC. Its protein product is CASSQGGERGGHEQFF.

This chain links TRBV6-5 with TRBJ1-6; D gene uncertain. The CDR3 runs to 13 residues. Trimming stripped 2 bases from V and 7 bases from J, with 6 bases between. Germline CDR1 reads MNHEY; CDR2 reads SVGAGI. The CDR3 DNA sequence: TGTGCCAGCAGTTACGGGCCCAATTCACCCCTCCACTTT. Translating it yields CASSYGPNSPLHF.

The genes are TRBV19 and TRBJ2-5; 10 bases align to TRBD2. The CDR3 extends over 14 amino acids. Trimming removed 5 bases from V and 2 bases from J; junction bases left unmatched: 2. Germline V CDR1 and CDR2: LNHDA, SQIVND (reference sequence). The CDR3 DNA is TGTGCCAGTAGTCTAGCGGGGGTGCAAGAGACCCAGTACTTC. Translation: CASSLAGVQETQYF.